The 14 T cell receptor beta chains presented below share a single source sample, sequenced in a study of blood T cell repertoires in COVID-19. Method: immunoSEQ multiplex PCR; TCRdb's copy keeps in-frame clones and lacks some. This sample has 100,000 or so clones; around 89% occur once, and the top ten carry roughly 19%. Material for sequencing was peripheral blood. Receptors originate from a human donor with acute or convalescent COVID-19. The donor label of this sample is uncertain.

V usage is TRBV2 and J usage is TRBJ2-4, with D unresolved. The CDR3 covers 13 residues. Germline assignment: CDR1 SNHLY and CDR2 FYNNEI. V was cut by 5 bases and J by 0 bases, with 5 bases left in between. The CDR3: CASSLVAKNIQYF. The CDR3 DNA reads as TGTGCCAGCAGTCTAGTAGCCAAAAACATTCAGTACTTC.

This clone has just one count. The V call is TRBV9, the J call TRBJ1-3, with unresolved D. This CDR3 is built from 13 residues. Per the germline V gene, CDR1 is SGDLS and CDR2 is YYNGEE. The germline V and J ends were trimmed by 2 bases and 4 bases, with 7 bases remaining between them. The CDR3 bases are TGTGCCAGCAGCGTCGGACTGGGAAACACCATATATTTT. This encodes CASSVGLGNTIYF.

The chain combines TRBV7-2 with TRBJ1-2; perhaps TRBD1 as D (6 bases). The CDR3 sequence is 13 residues long. The V end lost 4 bases, the J end lost 4 bases, and 10 bases lay between the germline ends. The germline gives CDR1 SGHTA, CDR2 FQGNSA. The CDR3 loop reads CASSSDSVYGYTF. Here the CDR3 DNA reads TGTGCCAGCAGCTCGGACAGCGTCTATGGCTACACCTTC.

This chain links TRBV4-2 with TRBJ1-2; D might be TRBD1 (5 bases). The CDR3 has 14 residues. Germline V lookup: CDR1 LGHNA, CDR2 YNFKEQ. Between the trimmed V and J ends, which lost 0 bases and 4 bases, there was a span of 9 bases. The CDR3 here is CASSQDRTSYGYTF. The CDR3 DNA reads TGTGCCAGCAGCCAAGATAGGACATCCTATGGCTACACCTTC.

This chain links TRBV19 with TRBJ1-5, with 7 bases that match TRBD1. V trimming: 3 bases; J trimming: 7 bases; junction bases outside the gene matches: 9. Germline-derived CDR1 and CDR2 are LNHDA and SQIVND (reference sequence). This CDR3 comprises 15 residues. The CDR3 reads CASSIMGQGGQPQHF. CDR3 sequence (DNA): TGTGCCAGTAGTATTATGGGGCAGGGGGGACAGCCCCAGCATTTT.

The genes are TRBV5-1 and TRBJ2-7, with 12 positions matching TRBD1. CDR3 length: 14 amino acids. J gave up 7 bases and V 2 bases, and 4 bases lay outside the gene matches. CDR1 is SGHRS and CDR2 is YFSETQ in the germline V gene. CDR3 loop: CASSFGTGGYEQYF. The CDR3 nucleotides read TGCGCCAGCAGCTTCGGGACAGGGGGCTATGAGCAGTACTTC.

This clone was seen a handful of times. The rearrangement uses TRBV9 and TRBJ1-4; no reliable D call. Trimming shortened V by 0 bases and J by 5 bases, and 11 bases separated the two germline ends. Germline CDR1 reads SGDLS; CDR2 reads YYNGEE. This CDR3 is built from 15 residues. The CDR3 bases are TGTGCCAGCAGCGTAGGCCAAAACTTCAATGAAAAACTGTTTTTT. Its protein is CASSVGQNFNEKLFF.

V usage is TRBV5-1 and J usage is TRBJ2-2; TRBD2 matches at 11 bases. Germline V CDR1 and CDR2: SGHRS, YFSETQ. The J segment lost 10 bases and the V segment lost 4 bases, leaving 6 bases of the junction unmatched. The CDR3 contains 14 residues. The DNA for the CDR3 is TGCGCCAGCAGCCAGACTAGCGGGGAGGTGGAGCTGTTTTTT. Protein product: CASSQTSGEVELFF.

In the case of this clone: Other DNA sequences in the same sample also yield this CDR3. The chain uses TRBV18 and TRBJ1-1; no definite D call. V was pared by 3 bases and J by 1 base, with 6 bases between. This CDR3 spans 13 amino acids. Germline CDR1 reads KGHSH; CDR2 reads LQKENI. In DNA form, the CDR3 reads TGTGCCAGCTCACCTGGCCGGAACACTGAAGCTTTCTTT. As protein: CASSPGRNTEAFF.

The CDR3: CASSGDSVLPQHF. The CDR3 nucleotides read TGTGCCAGCAGTGGGGACAGTGTATTGCCCCAGCATTTT. V and J are TRBV2 and TRBJ1-5; 7 positions agree with TRBD1. The CDR3 covers 13 residues. The germline V gene encodes CDR1 SNHLY and CDR2 FYNNEI. V trimming: 4 bases; J trimming: 9 bases; junction bases outside the gene matches: 6.

This sequence joins TRBV7-2 and TRBJ2-3; 8 positions match TRBD2. Germline assignment: CDR1 SGHTA and CDR2 FQGNSA. CDR3 length: 15 residues. J gave up 1 base and V 5 bases, and 5 bases lay outside the gene matches. The CDR3: CASSRLAGRTDTQYF. The CDR3 coding sequence is TGTGCCAGCAGCCGTTTAGCGGGGCGCACAGATACGCAGTATTTT.

This chain joins TRBV4-1 and TRBJ1-2; 8 nucleotides match TRBD1. V was clipped by 1 base and J by 6 bases; unmatched bases: 7. This CDR3 region has 15 residues. CDR1 MGHRA and CDR2 YSYEKL come from the germline V gene. CDR3 sequence (DNA): TGCGCCAGCAGCCAAGTTTATTCAGGGGGCAATGGCTACACCTTC. Protein sequence: CASSQVYSGGNGYTF.

The rearrangement joins TRBV19 to TRBJ1-2; 8 bases are shared with TRBD1. CDR1 is LNHDA, CDR2 SQIVND, per germline (reference sequence). V shed 7 bases and J 5 bases; nucleotides not matched to a gene: 18. This CDR3 is built from 17 residues. CDR3 sequence reads: CASTSALAGGVRYGYTF. The CDR3 DNA follows: TGTGCCAGTACCTCCGCTTTGGCAGGGGGCGTGAGATATGGCTACACCTTC.

This clone is a singleton in its sample. This sequence joins TRBV6-5 and TRBJ1-2; 7 nucleotides agree with TRBD1. The CDR3 consists of 13 residues. Germline values: CDR1 MNHEY, CDR2 SVGAGI. Unmatched junction bases numbered 3, after V lost 6 bases and J lost 2 bases. The CDR3 loop is CASSRTGNYGYTF. CDR3 nucleotide sequence: TGTGCCAGCAGCAGGACAGGAAACTATGGCTACACCTTC.